Listed here are 8 T cell receptor beta chains from one sample, sequenced in a study of shared clonotypes between healthy human individuals. Clones were sequenced by immunoSEQ multiplex PCR, and TCRdb holds only the in-frame ones, with some missing. This table has 200,000 to 250,000 clones, approximately 65% appearing once. Sequencing was performed on memory CD4+ T cells sorted from blood. Subset in this sample: CD45RA-negative fraction. The receptors originated from a man aged 25-40 years in good health.

This clone has only one observation. J is TRBJ2-3 and V is TRBV28, with TRBD2 matching 12 bases. The CDR3 is 15 amino acids. CDR1 is MDHEN and CDR2 is SYDVKM in the germline V gene. J gave up 5 bases and V 7 bases, and 7 bases lay outside the gene matches. In nucleotides, the CDR3 is TGTGCCAGCAATAAACTAGCGGGAGGAATAGATACGCAGTATTTT. Protein sequence: CASNKLAGGIDTQYF.

This clone was observed a few times. This chain joins TRBV6-6 and TRBJ2-1; TRBD2 agrees at 13 bases. Germline trimming cut 5 bases from V and 3 bases from J; bases unmatched to any gene: 1. CDR1 and CDR2 from the germline V gene are MNHNY and SVGAGI (reference sequence). The CDR3 is made up of 15 amino acids. CDR3 coding DNA: TGTGCCAGCAGTGGACTAGCGGGAGTCTACAATGAGCAGTTCTTC. This gives the protein CASSGLAGVYNEQFF.

J is TRBJ2-2 and V is TRBV12-1; the table's D call, TRBD2, has no DNA check behind it. TRBV12-1 is a listed pseudogene. The CDR3 has 15 residues. CDR3 loop: CASSPTSGRPGELFF. CDR3 nucleotides: TGTGCCAGCAGCCCGACTAGCGGTCGACCCGGGGAGCTGTTTTTT.

The chain combines TRBV30 with TRBJ1-2; D might be TRBD1 (5 bases). Trimming removed 3 bases from V and 4 bases from J, with 12 bases in between. This CDR3 comprises 13 residues. Per the germline V gene, CDR1 is GTSNPN and CDR2 is SVGIG (reference sequence). The CDR3 DNA reads as TGTGCCTGGAGGATCAGCGGGGGCTATGGCTACACCTTC. Encoded protein: CAWRISGGYGYTF.

The chain has TRBV7-3 and TRBJ2-2; the D is unclear. V was shortened by 2 bases and J by 2 bases, with 9 bases between the two germline ends. Germline CDR1 is SGHTA and CDR2 is FQGTGA. This CDR3 is built from 15 residues. Here the CDR3 reads CASSLYRANTGELFF. DNA for the CDR3: TGTGCCAGCAGCTTATATCGGGCCAACACCGGGGAGCTGTTTTTT. Complete variable domain (other parts from reference TRBV7-3 and TRBJ2-2): GAGVSQTPSNKVTEKGKYVELRCDPISGHTALYWYRQSLGQGPEFLIYFQGTGAADDSGLPNDRFFAVRPEGSVSTLKIQRTERGDSAVYLCASSLYRANTGELFFGEGSRLTVL.

The rearrangement uses TRBV7-2 and TRBJ2-2, with D hard to call. The CDR3 is 12 residues long. V was trimmed by 1 base and J by 6 bases, leaving 3 bases between them. The germline CDR1 and CDR2 sequences are SGHTA and FQGNSA. CDR3 protein: CASSLGPGELFF. The CDR3 DNA sequence: TGTGCCAGCAGCTTAGGACCCGGGGAGCTGTTTTTT.

This clone has more than one count but fewer than ten. The chain employs TRBV2 and TRBJ2-1; D not resolved. Trimming cost V 1 base and J 10 bases, with 14 bases left between them. The germline gives CDR1 SNHLY, CDR2 FYNNEI. The CDR3 has 14 amino acids. The CDR3 protein is CASSEVRRDSEQFF. CDR3 nucleotide sequence: TGTGCCAGCAGTGAAGTCCGTAGGGATTCGGAGCAGTTCTTC.

V usage is TRBV11-3 and J usage is TRBJ2-7, with D perhaps TRBD1 (6 bases). CDR1 and CDR2 from the germline V gene are SGHNT and YENEEA. This CDR3 has 15 residues. V was pared by 3 bases and J by 3 bases, with 15 bases between. The CDR3 DNA reads as TGTGCCAGCAGCTTCGAAACAGGGCCCGGCTACGAGCAGTACTTC. It specifies CASSFETGPGYEQYF. Using reference TRBV11-3 and TRBJ2-7 for the parts outside the CDR3, the full variable domain is EAGVVQSPRYKIIEKKQPVAFWCNPISGHNTLYWYLQNLGQGPELLIRYENEEAVDDSQLPKDRFSAERLKGVDSTLKIQPAELGDSAVYLCASSFETGPGYEQYFGPGTRLTVT.